The clone carrying this TCR beta chain was counted only a few times. The antigen is unknown. Building the TCR beta libraries relied on iRepertoire HTBI primers, and CDR3 regions underwent Arm-PCR. One entry per CDR3 protein, called by TCRdb with MiXCR from the multiplex PCR reads. The sample has some 460,000 distinct CDR3 sequences; roughly 16% are singletons. These data come from a study of regulatory T cells in long-lasting Graves disease. Findings and caveats of the study: TRBV28 was favored in persistent disease, as were TRBJ1-2 and TRBJ2-5. For persistent Graves' patients, TCR diversity was lower than for newly diagnosed ones.

The CDR3 has 18 amino acids. The ends lost 3 bases at V and 3 bases at J; junction bases unmatched: 11. Per the germline V gene, CDR1 is SGHRS and CDR2 is YFSETQ. Time point specified: newly diagnosed GD, antithyroid drugs for less than 3 months. From PBMCs, RNA was extracted and then used to make the TCR library. This same sample was also part of a study on T cells in Graves' hyperthyroidism and ophthalmopathy. That source adds: Uncontrolled infection, other autoimmune disease, pregnancy and lactation each barred patients from inclusion.

This specimen consisted of peripheral blood mononuclear cells (PBMCs), obtained at new diagnosis, from a patient treated with antithyroid drugs. The sequence was collected from a man aged 40-50 years with Graves disease. The chain combines TRBV5-1 with TRBJ2-1, with 11 nucleotides matching TRBD2. Here the CDR3 reads CASSSPEASGRFYNEQFF. Here the CDR3 DNA reads TGCGCCAGCAGCTCACCGGAGGCTAGCGGGAGGTTCTACAATGAGCAGTTCTTC.